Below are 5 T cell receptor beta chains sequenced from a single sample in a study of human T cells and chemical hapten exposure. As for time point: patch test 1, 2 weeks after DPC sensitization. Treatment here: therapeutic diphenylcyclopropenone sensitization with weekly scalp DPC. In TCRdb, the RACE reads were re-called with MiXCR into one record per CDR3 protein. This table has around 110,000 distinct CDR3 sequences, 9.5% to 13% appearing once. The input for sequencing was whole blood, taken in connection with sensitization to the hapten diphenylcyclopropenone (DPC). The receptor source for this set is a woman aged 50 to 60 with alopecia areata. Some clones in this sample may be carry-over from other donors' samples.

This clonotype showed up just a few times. The CDR3: CASSAESFTYGYTF. In DNA, the CDR3 is TGTGCCAGCTCCGCAGAATCATTTACCTATGGCTACACCTTC. The chain couples TRBV18 to TRBJ1-2, with unresolved D. The germline V gene encodes CDR1 KGHSH and CDR2 LQKENI. The length of the CDR3 is 14 residues. The V end was cut by 6 bases, the J end by 4 bases, with 15 bases between.

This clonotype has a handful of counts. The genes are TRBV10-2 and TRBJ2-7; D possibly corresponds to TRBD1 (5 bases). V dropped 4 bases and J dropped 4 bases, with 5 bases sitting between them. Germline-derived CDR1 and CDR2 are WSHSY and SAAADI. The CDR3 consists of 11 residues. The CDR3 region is CASSGTYEQYF. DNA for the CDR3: TGCGCCAGCAGTGGGACATACGAGCAGTACTTC.

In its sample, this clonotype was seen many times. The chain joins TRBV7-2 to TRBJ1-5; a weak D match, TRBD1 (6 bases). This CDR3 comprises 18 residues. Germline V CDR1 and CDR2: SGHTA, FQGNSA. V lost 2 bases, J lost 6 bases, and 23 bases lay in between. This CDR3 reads CASSLRVGRAGAGQPQHF. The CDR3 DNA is TGTGCCAGCAGCTTAAGAGTGGGACGGGCAGGGGCAGGTCAGCCCCAGCATTTT.

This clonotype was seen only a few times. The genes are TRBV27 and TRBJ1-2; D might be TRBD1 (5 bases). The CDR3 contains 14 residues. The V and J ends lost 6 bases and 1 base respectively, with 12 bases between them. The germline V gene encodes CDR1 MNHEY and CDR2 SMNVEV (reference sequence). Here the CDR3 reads CASRAAGNNYGYTF. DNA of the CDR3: TGTGCCAGCAGGGCGGCAGGGAATAACTATGGCTACACCTTC.

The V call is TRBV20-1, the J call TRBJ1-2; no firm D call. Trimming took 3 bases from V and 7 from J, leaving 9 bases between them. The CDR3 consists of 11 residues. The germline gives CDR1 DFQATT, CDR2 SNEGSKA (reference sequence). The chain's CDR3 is CSARRDTGYTF. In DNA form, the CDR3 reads TGCAGTGCTAGGCGGGATACTGGCTACACCTTC.